Below, 26 T cell receptor beta chains from the same sample are listed, as sequenced in a study of response to subunit inactivated influenza vaccine. TCRdb passed the RT-PCR reads through MiXCR, listing each CDR3 protein once. This sample has over 800,000 distinct CDR3 sequences, with approximately 22% found just once. The source material was PBMCs from blood, sampled around 5 days after vaccination. Receptors originate from a man aged 50 or older who received an inactivated influenza vaccine.

CDR3 sequence: CASSQLQGVGELFF. DNA for the CDR3: TGCGCCAGCAGCCAACTACAGGGGGTCGGGGAGCTGTTTTTT. The chain carries TRBV4-3 and TRBJ2-2, with TRBD1 matching over 8 bases. Looked up from germline, CDR1 is LGHNA and CDR2 is YSLEER. J gave up 7 bases and V 2 bases, and 3 bases lay outside the gene matches. CDR3 length: 14 residues.

This clonotype has at least ten counts. This chain connects TRBV7-2 to TRBJ2-7; 12 bases are a match to TRBD2. V was clipped by 5 bases and J by 1 base; unmatched bases: 3. This CDR3 is built from 15 residues. Germline CDR1 reads SGHTA; CDR2 reads FQGNSA. The CDR3 bases are TGTGCCAGCAGCCCCACTAGCGGGAGGTCCTACGAGCAGTACTTC. Protein product: CASSPTSGRSYEQYF.

This clonotype occurred once. The chain employs TRBV6-1 and TRBJ2-3, with 7 bases lining up with TRBD1. CDR1 and CDR2 from the germline V gene are MNHNS and SASEGT. The CDR3 has 15 amino acids. The junction had 6 bases not matched to a gene; V was cut back by 1 base and J by 5 bases. CDR3 DNA sequence: TGTGCCAGCAGTGAAGGACAGGGACGGGGAGATACGCAGTATTTT. Its translation: CASSEGQGRGDTQYF.

The chain uses TRBV9 and TRBJ1-2; 9 nucleotides line up with TRBD1. V shed 4 bases and J 8 bases; nucleotides not matched to a gene: 9. CDR1 is SGDLS, CDR2 YYNGEE, per germline. The CDR3 covers 14 residues. In DNA, the CDR3 is TGTGCCAGCAGCCCGGGGACAGGGCCGGACGGCTACACCTTC. This translates into CASSPGTGPDGYTF.

In its sample, this clonotype was seen a few times. The J gene is TRBJ2-1, the V gene TRBV28; 11 nucleotides match TRBD2. The V gene end was trimmed by 5 bases and the J gene end by 7 bases; junction bases not matched to a gene: 7. Germline CDR1 MDHEN, CDR2 SYDVKM. CDR3 length equals 15 residues. This CDR3 reads CASSDRGTSGNEQFF. The CDR3 coding sequence is TGTGCCAGCAGTGACAGAGGGACTAGCGGTAATGAGCAGTTCTTC. Full variable domain (outside the CDR3, taken from reference TRBV28 and TRBJ2-1): DVKVTQSSRYLVKRTGEKVFLECVQDMDHENMFWYRQDPGLGLRLIYFSYDVKMKEKGDIPEGYSVSREKKERFSLILESASTNQTSMYLCASSDRGTSGNEQFFGPGTRLTVL.

There are a few counts of this clonotype. The rearrangement uses TRBV12-3 or TRBV12-4 and TRBJ2-3; no clear D gene. Deletions cut 4 bases from V and 0 bases from J, with 14 bases between. CDR3 length: 16 amino acids. The CDR3 sequence is CASSWAGPASTDTQYF. CDR3 nucleotide sequence: TGTGCCAGCAGTTGGGCTGGACCGGCTAGCACAGATACGCAGTATTTT.

The V and J genes are TRBV5-1 and TRBJ2-3, with TRBD2 identical over 12 bases. Losses at the gene ends were 3 bases for V and 1 base for J; bases not matched to a gene: 15. The CDR3 is 20 residues long. Per germline, CDR1 SGHRS and CDR2 YFSETQ. CDR3 in DNA: TGCGCCAGCAGCTCCGTAGGACTAGCGGGATCGGGTTGGGGCACAGATACGCAGTATTTT. This sequence encodes CASSSVGLAGSGWGTDTQYF.

This clonotype was picked up a small number of times. J is TRBJ2-1 and V is TRBV12-3 or TRBV12-4; 9 nucleotides match TRBD2. The ends lost 2 bases at V and 9 bases at J; junction bases unmatched: 11. The CDR3 spans 16 residues. The CDR3 DNA is TGTGCCAGCAGTTTAATGCGGGGGGGCAATTTTAGTGAGCAGTTCTTC. This sequence encodes CASSLMRGGNFSEQFF.

The V call is TRBV21-1, the J call TRBJ2-1; the DNA was not used to check the table's D call, TRBD2. TRBV21-1 is shown as a pseudogene. The CDR3 extends over 13 amino acids. The DNA for the CDR3 is TGTGCCCCAGCTAGGGAGGAGATGGATGAGCAGTTCTTC. It codes for CAPAREEMDEQFF.

There are a few counts of this clonotype. The V gene is TRBV7-8, the J gene TRBJ2-1, with 10 bases aligning to TRBD2. J was trimmed by 7 bases and V by 5 bases; bases with no gene match: 17. This CDR3 contains 18 residues. CDR1 and CDR2 (germline): SGHVS, FQNEAQ. The CDR3: CASSAAYLLAGATNEQFF. For the CDR3, the DNA is TGTGCCAGCAGCGCGGCCTACCTCCTAGCGGGGGCCACAAATGAGCAGTTCTTC.

This clonotype was found many times. V usage is TRBV20-1 and J usage is TRBJ2-1, with a weak D call TRBD2 (5 bases). Trimming took 7 bases from V and 0 from J, leaving 13 bases between them. The CDR3 extends over 14 amino acids. CDR1 is DFQATT, CDR2 SNEGSKA, per germline (reference sequence). CDR3 sequence (DNA): TGCAGTGTCTTGGCGGGTTCCTCCTACAATGAGCAGTTCTTC. Translating it yields CSVLAGSSYNEQFF.

The chain carries TRBV5-1 and TRBJ2-3, with 10 bases fitting TRBD2. Germline V gene sequence: CDR1 SGHRS, CDR2 YFSETQ. Trimming at V came to 6 bases and at J to 3 bases, leaving 16 bases not matched to a gene. The CDR3 length is 18 residues. The CDR3 DNA sequence: TGCGCCAGCACCCCCGCCAGCGGGAGGGCCAAGAGGACAGATACGCAGTATTTT. It encodes CASTPASGRAKRTDTQYF.

This clonotype was counted between two and nine times. The chain has TRBV6-1 and TRBJ1-1, with a weak D call TRBD1 (5 bases). The CDR3 length is 16 residues. V dropped 4 bases and J dropped 4 bases, with 19 bases sitting between them. Per germline, CDR1 MNHNS and CDR2 SASEGT. The chain's CDR3 is CASSAGGAAVGTEAFF. CDR3 nucleotide sequence: TGTGCCAGCAGTGCGGGAGGGGCCGCAGTTGGCACTGAAGCTTTCTTT.

This clonotype was recorded many times. V and J are TRBV11-2 and TRBJ1-6; no clear D gene. Trimming removed 3 bases at V and 9 bases at J, with 9 bases between. Germline V gene lookup returns CDR1 SGHAT and CDR2 FQNNGV. The CDR3 runs to 13 residues. The CDR3 region has the DNA TGTGCCAGCAGCTTTTCTGAAGCTTCACCCCTCCACTTT. Its protein product is CASSFSEASPLHF.

V is TRBV29-1 and J is TRBJ2-7; the match to TRBD1 covers 9 bases. This CDR3 region has 14 residues. With V trimmed by 5 bases and J by 4 bases, 9 bases remained unmatched. The germline V gene has CDR1 SQVTM and CDR2 ANQGSEA. DNA for the CDR3: TGCAGCGTTTCGTCGGGACAGGGAGGATACGAGCAGTACTTC. It translates to CSVSSGQGGYEQYF.

This clonotype was seen only a few times. The chain uses TRBV11-2 and TRBJ2-3; TRBD1 is a possible D gene (6 bases). Germline values: CDR1 SGHAT, CDR2 FQNNGV. The CDR3 is made up of 14 amino acids. The germline V and J ends were trimmed by 8 bases and 0 bases, with 12 bases remaining between them. The DNA for the CDR3 is TGTGCCAGCGCCAGGGACACCAGCACAGATACGCAGTATTTT. This gives the protein CASARDTSTDTQYF.

The rearrangement joins TRBV12-3 or TRBV12-4 to TRBJ1-5; D possibly corresponds to TRBD1 (6 bases). V lost 5 bases to trimming and J lost 5 bases, with 13 bases between them. There are 14 residues in the CDR3. The CDR3 sequence: CASSTSEGDQPQHF. CDR3 nucleotides: TGTGCCAGCAGTACCAGCGAGGGGGATCAGCCCCAGCATTTT.

In its sample, this clonotype was seen a few times. The chain combines TRBV5-5 with TRBJ1-5; D remains ambiguous. Germline assignment: CDR1 SGHKS and CDR2 YYEKEE (reference sequence). V was shortened by 0 bases and J by 7 bases, with 11 bases between the two germline ends. The CDR3 runs to 14 residues. The CDR3 DNA sequence: TGTGCCAGCAGCTTGGAGGCCGAGGGACAGCCCCAGCATTTT. Residues: CASSLEAEGQPQHF.

The chain has TRBV5-1 and TRBJ2-1, with 10 bases that match TRBD1. This CDR3 spans 17 amino acids. Losses at the gene ends were 4 bases for V and 8 bases for J; bases not matched to a gene: 15. Germline lookup yields CDR1 SGHRS and CDR2 YFSETQ. The CDR3 reads CASSKGQGLYGDDEQFF. As DNA, the CDR3 is TGCGCCAGCAGCAAGGGACAGGGGCTCTATGGGGATGATGAGCAGTTCTTC.

V usage is TRBV15 and J usage is TRBJ1-5, with 8 positions matching TRBD1. V lost 1 base to trimming and J lost 2 bases; unmatched junction nucleotides: 1. This CDR3 is 15 amino acids long. The germline gives CDR1 LNHNV, CDR2 YYDKDF (reference sequence). The CDR3 nucleotides are TGTGCCACCAGCAGAGTGACAGGGGGCAATCAGCCCCAGCATTTT. Encoded protein: CATSRVTGGNQPQHF.

In this sample, this clonotype turned up many times. The chain employs TRBV20-1 and TRBJ2-5; 10 nucleotides align to TRBD2. In germline, CDR1 is DFQATT, CDR2 SNEGSKA (reference sequence). V shed 6 bases and J 2 bases; nucleotides not matched to a gene: 3. This CDR3 contains 13 residues. CDR3 DNA: TGCAGTGCGCTAGCGGGAGAACAAGAGACCCAGTACTTC. Its translation is CSALAGEQETQYF.

This rearrangement joins TRBV7-2 to TRBJ2-2; a possible D gene is TRBD2 (6 bases). Trimming stripped 6 bases from V and 0 bases from J, with 11 bases between. Germline V lookup: CDR1 SGHTA, CDR2 FQGNSA. The CDR3 runs to 15 residues. This chain's CDR3 is CASRSGTSNTGELFF. CDR3 DNA sequence: TGTGCCAGCAGGTCCGGGACTTCGAACACCGGGGAGCTGTTTTTT.

This chain uses TRBV4-2 with TRBJ2-7; D ambiguous. V was trimmed by 1 base and J by 3 bases, leaving 10 bases between them. This CDR3 contains 14 residues. Germline V gene sequence: CDR1 LGHNA, CDR2 YNFKEQ. DNA of the CDR3: TGTGCCAGCAGCCAAGCATCCCAGGTCTACGAGCAGTACTTC. Its translation is CASSQASQVYEQYF.

V is TRBV10-3 and J is TRBJ2-7; D tentatively reads TRBD1 or TRBD2 (5 bases each). Germline CDR1 is ENHRY and CDR2 is SYGVKD. The CDR3 contains 13 residues. CDR3 nucleotides: TGTGCACCCACCCGGCTGGGGGTCTACGAGCAGTACTTC. Protein product: CAPTRLGVYEQYF.

This clonotype showed up just a few times. For the CDR3, the DNA is TGCAGCGTCGGGGAGGCCAAAAACATTCAGTACTTC. This encodes CSVGEAKNIQYF. The chain couples TRBV29-1 to TRBJ2-4, with D possibly being TRBD2 (5 bases). This CDR3 is 12 amino acids long. V was clipped by 6 bases and J by 1 base, with 7 bases between them. Germline V lookup: CDR1 SQVTM, CDR2 ANQGSEA.

In its sample, this clonotype was seen many times. The chain combines TRBV3-1 with TRBJ2-1; weak D call: TRBD1 (6 bases). Germline CDR1 is LGHDT and CDR2 is YNNKEL (reference sequence). V lost 3 bases and J lost 9, with 18 bases in between. This CDR3 is built from 15 residues. The CDR3 DNA sequence: TGTGCCAGCAGCCAGGAGAATCAGGGGCTGGGTGAGCAGTTCTTC. This codes for CASSQENQGLGEQFF.